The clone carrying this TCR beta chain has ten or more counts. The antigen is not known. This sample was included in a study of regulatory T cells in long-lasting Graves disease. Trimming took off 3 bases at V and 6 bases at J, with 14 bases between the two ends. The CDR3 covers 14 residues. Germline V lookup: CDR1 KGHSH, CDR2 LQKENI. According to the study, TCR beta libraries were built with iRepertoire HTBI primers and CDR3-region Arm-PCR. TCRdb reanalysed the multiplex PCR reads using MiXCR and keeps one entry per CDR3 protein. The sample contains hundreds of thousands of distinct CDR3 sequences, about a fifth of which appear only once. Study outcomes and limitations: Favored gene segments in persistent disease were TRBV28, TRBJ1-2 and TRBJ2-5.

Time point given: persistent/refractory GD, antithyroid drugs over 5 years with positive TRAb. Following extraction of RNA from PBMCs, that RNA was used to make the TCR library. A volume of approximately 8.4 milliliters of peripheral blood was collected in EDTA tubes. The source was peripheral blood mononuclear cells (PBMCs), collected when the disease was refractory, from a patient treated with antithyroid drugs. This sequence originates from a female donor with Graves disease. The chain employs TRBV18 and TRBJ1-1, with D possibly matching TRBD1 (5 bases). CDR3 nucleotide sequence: TGTGCCAGCTCACCTCAGCAGGGCGGATCTGAAGCTTTCTTT. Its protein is CASSPQQGGSEAFF.